Below are 5 T cell receptor beta chains sequenced from a single sample in a study of shared clonotypes between healthy human individuals. The repertoire was sequenced with immunoSEQ multiplex PCR; TCRdb's copy has only in-frame clones and lacks some. Of hundreds of thousands of clones in the sample, around 95% were seen once. Naivety among CD8 cells was defined by CD45RO negativity and positive CCR7 selection, thereby excluding terminally differentiated effector memory CD45RA+ cells. The sequencing input was naive CD8+ T cells sorted from blood. These TCRs come from a woman in her 30s in good health.

This clone turned up a few times. Other DNA sequences in this specimen translate into the identical CDR3. This chain joins TRBV28 and TRBJ1-5; D ambiguous. Trimming stripped 2 bases from V and 6 bases from J, with 2 bases between. This CDR3 is 11 amino acids long. Germline CDR1 and CDR2: MDHEN and SYDVKM. The CDR3 region has the DNA TGTGCCAGCAGTTTAGGTCAGCCCCAGCATTTT. Translating gives CASSLGQPQHF.

V usage is TRBV2 and J usage is TRBJ2-1; D is ambiguous. The ends were cut back, 8 bases at V and 6 bases at J, with 5 bases in the middle. The CDR3 length is 10 residues. Germline CDR1 is SNHLY and CDR2 is FYNNEI. The chain's CDR3 is CASLLNEQFF. In DNA form, the CDR3 reads TGTGCCAGCCTCCTCAATGAGCAGTTCTTC.

The chain employs TRBV18 and TRBJ1-1, with 8 bases matching TRBD1. Germline loops: CDR1 KGHSH, CDR2 LQKENI. The CDR3 is made up of 15 amino acids. V trimming: 4 bases; J trimming: 2 bases; junction bases outside the gene matches: 6. CDR3 in DNA: TGTGCCAGCTCACGGGCAGGGGGCGTTAACACTGAAGCTTTCTTT. Its protein product is CASSRAGGVNTEAFF.

The chain couples TRBV6-1 to TRBJ2-7; D is undetermined. CDR1 and CDR2 from the germline V gene are MNHNS and SASEGT. Deletions cut 6 bases from V and 1 base from J, with 7 bases between. This CDR3 has 12 residues. The CDR3 nucleotides read TGTGCCAGCAGCCCAGGATCCTACGAGCAGTACTTC. It codes for CASSPGSYEQYF.

The CDR3 DNA reads as TGCAGCGTTGACGGGACTAGAACCACAGATACGCAGTATTTT. Translation gives CSVDGTRTTDTQYF. This sequence joins TRBV29-1 and TRBJ2-3, with TRBD2 identical over 8 bases. CDR1 and CDR2 from the germline V gene are SQVTM and ANQGSEA. Trimming at V came to 3 bases and at J to 2 bases, leaving 4 bases not matched to a gene. The CDR3 is 14 residues long.